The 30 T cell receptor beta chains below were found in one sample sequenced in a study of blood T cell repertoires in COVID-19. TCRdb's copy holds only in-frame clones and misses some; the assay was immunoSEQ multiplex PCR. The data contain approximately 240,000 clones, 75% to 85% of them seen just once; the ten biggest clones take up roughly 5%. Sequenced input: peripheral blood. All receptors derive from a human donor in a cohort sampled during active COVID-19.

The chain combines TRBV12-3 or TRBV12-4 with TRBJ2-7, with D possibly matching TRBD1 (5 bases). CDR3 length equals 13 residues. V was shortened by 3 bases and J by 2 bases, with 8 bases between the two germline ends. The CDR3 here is CASSFETAYEQYF. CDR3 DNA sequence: TGTGCCAGCAGTTTCGAGACAGCCTACGAGCAGTACTTC.

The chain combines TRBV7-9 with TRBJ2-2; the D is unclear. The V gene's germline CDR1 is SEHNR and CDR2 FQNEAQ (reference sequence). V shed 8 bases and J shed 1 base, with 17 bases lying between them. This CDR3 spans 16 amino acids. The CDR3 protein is CASASTHPGNTGELFF. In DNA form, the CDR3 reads TGTGCCAGCGCTTCTACCCACCCGGGGAACACCGGGGAGCTGTTTTTT.

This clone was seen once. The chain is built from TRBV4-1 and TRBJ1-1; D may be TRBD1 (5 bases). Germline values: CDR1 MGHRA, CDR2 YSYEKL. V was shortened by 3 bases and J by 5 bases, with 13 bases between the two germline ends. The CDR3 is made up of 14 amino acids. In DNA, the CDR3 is TGCGCCAGCAGCCATCCCCGGGGGGGGACTGAAGCTTTCTTT. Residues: CASSHPRGGTEAFF.

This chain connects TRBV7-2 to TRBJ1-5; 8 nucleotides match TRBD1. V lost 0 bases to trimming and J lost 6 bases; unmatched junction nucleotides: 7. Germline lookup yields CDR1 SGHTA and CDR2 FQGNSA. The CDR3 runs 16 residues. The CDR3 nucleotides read TGTGCCAGCAGCTTAGCGGACAGGGTAAAGCCTCAGCCCCAGCATTTT. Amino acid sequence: CASSLADRVKPQPQHF. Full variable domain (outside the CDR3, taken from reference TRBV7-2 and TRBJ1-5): GAGVSQSPSNKVTEKGKDVELRCDPISGHTALYWYRQSLGQGLEFLIYFQGNSAPDKSGLPSDRFSAERTGGSVSTLTIQRTQQEDSAVYLCASSLADRVKPQPQHFGDGTRLSIL.

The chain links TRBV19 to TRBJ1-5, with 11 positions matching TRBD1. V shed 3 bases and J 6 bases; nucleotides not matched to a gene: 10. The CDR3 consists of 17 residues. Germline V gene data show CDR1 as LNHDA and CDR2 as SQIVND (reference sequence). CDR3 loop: CASSIPRWGQGGQPQHF. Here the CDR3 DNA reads TGTGCCAGTAGTATCCCGAGGTGGGGACAGGGGGGTCAGCCCCAGCATTTT. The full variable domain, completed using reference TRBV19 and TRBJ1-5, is DGGITQSPKYLFRKEGQNVTLSCEQNLNHDAMYWYRQDPGQGLRLIYYSQIVNDFQKGDIAEGYSVSREKKESFPLTVTSAQKNPTAFYLCASSIPRWGQGGQPQHFGDGTRLSIL.

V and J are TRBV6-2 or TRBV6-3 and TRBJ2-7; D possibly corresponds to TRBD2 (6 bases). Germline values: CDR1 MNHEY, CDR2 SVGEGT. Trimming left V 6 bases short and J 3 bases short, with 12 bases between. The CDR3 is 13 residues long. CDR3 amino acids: CASSRGTDYEQYF. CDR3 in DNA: TGTGCCAGCAGCCGCGGGACTGACTACGAGCAGTACTTC.

CDR3 residues: CASSLSGTGFRAFF. CDR3 DNA: TGTGCCAGCAGTTTAAGTGGGACAGGGTTTCGGGCTTTCTTT. V is TRBV28 and J is TRBJ1-1, with 9 bases that match TRBD1. CDR3 length equals 14 residues. In germline, CDR1 is MDHEN, CDR2 SYDVKM. V gave up 2 bases and J gave up 11 bases; unmatched junction bases: 9.

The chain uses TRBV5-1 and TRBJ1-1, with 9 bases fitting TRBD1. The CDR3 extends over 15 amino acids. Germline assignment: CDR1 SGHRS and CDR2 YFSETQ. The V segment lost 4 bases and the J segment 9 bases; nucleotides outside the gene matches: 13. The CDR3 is CASSPLSRDRVQAFF. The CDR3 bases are TGCGCCAGCAGCCCCTTGTCCCGGGACAGGGTTCAAGCTTTCTTT.

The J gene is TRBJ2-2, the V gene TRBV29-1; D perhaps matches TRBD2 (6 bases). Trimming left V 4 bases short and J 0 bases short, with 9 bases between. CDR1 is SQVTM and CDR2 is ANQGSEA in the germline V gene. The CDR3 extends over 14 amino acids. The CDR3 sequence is CSVVGEANTGELFF. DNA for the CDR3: TGCAGCGTTGTAGGGGAGGCGAACACCGGGGAGCTGTTTTTT.

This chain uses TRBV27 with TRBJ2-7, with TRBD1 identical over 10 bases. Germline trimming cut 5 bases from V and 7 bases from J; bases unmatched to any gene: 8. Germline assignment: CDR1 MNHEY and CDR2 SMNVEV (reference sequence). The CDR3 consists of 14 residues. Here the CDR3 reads CASSPRQGAREQYF. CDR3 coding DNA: TGTGCCAGCAGTCCCCGACAGGGGGCGCGGGAGCAGTACTTC.

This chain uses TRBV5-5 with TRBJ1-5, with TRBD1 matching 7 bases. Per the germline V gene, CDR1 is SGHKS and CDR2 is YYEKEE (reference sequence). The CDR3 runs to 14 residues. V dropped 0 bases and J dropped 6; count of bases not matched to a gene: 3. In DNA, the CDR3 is TGTGCCAGCAGCTTGGTTGAGGGGGCTCAGCCCCAGCATTTT. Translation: CASSLVEGAQPQHF.

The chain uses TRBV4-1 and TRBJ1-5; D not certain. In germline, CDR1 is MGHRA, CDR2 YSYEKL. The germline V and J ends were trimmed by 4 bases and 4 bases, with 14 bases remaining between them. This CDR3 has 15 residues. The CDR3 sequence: CASSRGSGGNQPQHF. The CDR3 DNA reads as TGCGCCAGCAGCCGAGGGTCCGGAGGTAATCAGCCCCAGCATTTT.

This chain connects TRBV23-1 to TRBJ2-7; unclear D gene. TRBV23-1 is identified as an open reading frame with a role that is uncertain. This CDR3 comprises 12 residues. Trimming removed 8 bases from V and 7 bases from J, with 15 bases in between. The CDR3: CASSPQALEQYF. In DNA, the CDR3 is TGCGCCAGCTCTCCGCAGGCCCTAGAGCAGTACTTC.

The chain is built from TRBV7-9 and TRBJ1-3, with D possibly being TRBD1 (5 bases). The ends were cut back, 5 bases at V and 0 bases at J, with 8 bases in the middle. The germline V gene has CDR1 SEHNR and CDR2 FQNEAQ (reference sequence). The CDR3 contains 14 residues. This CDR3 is CASSIQVSGNTIYF. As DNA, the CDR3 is TGTGCCAGCAGCATACAGGTCTCTGGAAACACCATATATTTT.

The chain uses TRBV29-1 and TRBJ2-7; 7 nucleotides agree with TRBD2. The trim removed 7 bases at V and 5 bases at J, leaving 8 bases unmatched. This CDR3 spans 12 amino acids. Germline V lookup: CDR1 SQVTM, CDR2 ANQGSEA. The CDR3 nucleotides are TGCAGCGCTACCAAGACTAGCCACGAGCAGTACTTC. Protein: CSATKTSHEQYF.

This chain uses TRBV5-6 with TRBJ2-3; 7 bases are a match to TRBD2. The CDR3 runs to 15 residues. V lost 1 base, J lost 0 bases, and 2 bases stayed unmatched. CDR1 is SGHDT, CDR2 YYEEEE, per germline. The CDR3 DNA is TGTGCCAGCAGCTTGATTAGCGGGAGCACAGATACGCAGTATTTT. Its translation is CASSLISGSTDTQYF.

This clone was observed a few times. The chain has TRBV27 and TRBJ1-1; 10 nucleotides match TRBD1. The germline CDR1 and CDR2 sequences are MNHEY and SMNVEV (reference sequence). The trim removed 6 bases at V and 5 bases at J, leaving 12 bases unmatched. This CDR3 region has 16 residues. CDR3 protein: CASRTRDRGLGTEAFF. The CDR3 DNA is TGTGCCAGCAGGACCCGGGACAGGGGCTTGGGAACTGAAGCTTTCTTT.

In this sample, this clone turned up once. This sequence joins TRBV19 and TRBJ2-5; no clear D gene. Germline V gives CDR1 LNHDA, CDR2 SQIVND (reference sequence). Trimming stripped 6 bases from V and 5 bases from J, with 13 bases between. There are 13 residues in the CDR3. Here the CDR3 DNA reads TGTGCCAGTAGCCCCACTTTTACCGAGACCCAGTACTTC. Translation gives CASSPTFTETQYF. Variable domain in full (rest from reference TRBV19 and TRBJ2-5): DGGITQSPKYLFRKEGQNVTLSCEQNLNHDAMYWYRQDPGQGLRLIYYSQIVNDFQKGDIAEGYSVSREKKESFPLTVTSAQKNPTAFYLCASSPTFTETQYFGPGTRLLVL.

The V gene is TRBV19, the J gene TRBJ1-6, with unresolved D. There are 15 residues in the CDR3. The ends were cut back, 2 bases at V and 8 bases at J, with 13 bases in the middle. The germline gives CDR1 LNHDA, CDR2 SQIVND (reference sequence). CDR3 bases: TGTGCCAGTAGTATATACACCCTGCGGGATTCACCCCTCCACTTT. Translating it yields CASSIYTLRDSPLHF.

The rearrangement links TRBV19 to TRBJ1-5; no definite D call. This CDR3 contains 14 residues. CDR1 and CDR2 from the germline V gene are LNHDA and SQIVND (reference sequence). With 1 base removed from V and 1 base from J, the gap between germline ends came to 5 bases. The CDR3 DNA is TGTGCCAGTAGTATAGGAGAGAGCAATCAGCCCCAGCATTTT. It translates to CASSIGESNQPQHF.

The CDR3 sequence: CASSPTRLAHNEQFF. The CDR3, as DNA: TGTGCCAGCTCACCAACGAGACTGGCGCATAATGAGCAGTTCTTC. V gene TRBV18 combines with J gene TRBJ2-1, with D hard to call. CDR3 length: 15 amino acids. Per germline, CDR1 KGHSH and CDR2 LQKENI. V was shortened by 2 bases and J by 7 bases, with 15 bases between the two germline ends.

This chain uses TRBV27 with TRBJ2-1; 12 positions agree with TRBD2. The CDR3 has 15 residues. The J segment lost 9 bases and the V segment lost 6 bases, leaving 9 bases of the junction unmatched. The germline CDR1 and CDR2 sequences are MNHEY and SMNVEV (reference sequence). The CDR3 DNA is TGTGCCAGCAGCCCCTCTAGCGGGGGGGCCGGTGAGCAGTTCTTC. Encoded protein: CASSPSSGGAGEQFF.

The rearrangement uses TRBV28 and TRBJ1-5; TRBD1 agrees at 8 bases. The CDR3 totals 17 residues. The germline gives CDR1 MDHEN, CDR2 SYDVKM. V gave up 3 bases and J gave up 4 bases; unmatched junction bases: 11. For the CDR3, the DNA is TGTGCCAGCAGTTTCCGGACAGGGAGGATTCGGAATCAGCCCCAGCATTTT. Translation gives CASSFRTGRIRNQPQHF.

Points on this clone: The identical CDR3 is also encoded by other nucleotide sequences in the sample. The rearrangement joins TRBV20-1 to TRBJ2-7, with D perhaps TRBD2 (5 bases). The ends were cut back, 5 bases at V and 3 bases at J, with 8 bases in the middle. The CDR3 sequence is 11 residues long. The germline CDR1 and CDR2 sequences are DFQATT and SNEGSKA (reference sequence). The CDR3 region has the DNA TGCAGTGCTCGCCGGGACTACGAGCAGTACTTC. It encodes CSARRDYEQYF.

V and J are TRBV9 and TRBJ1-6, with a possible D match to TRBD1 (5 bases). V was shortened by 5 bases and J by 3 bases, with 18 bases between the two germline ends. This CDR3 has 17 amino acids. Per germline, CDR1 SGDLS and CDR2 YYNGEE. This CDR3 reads CASSKGRGDFYNSPLHF. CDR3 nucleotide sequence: TGTGCCAGCAGTAAAGGGCGGGGCGATTTCTATAATTCACCCCTCCACTTT.

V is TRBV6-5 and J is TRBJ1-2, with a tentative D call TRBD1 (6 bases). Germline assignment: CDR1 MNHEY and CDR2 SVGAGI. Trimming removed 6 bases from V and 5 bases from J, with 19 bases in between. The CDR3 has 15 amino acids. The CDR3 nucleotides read TGTGCCAGCAGACCCCCAGGCAGGGGCGTATATGGCTACACCTTC. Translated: CASRPPGRGVYGYTF.

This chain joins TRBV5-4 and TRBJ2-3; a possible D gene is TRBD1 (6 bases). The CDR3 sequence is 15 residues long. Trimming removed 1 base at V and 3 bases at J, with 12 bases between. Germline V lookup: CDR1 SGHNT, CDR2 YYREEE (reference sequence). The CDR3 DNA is TGTGCCAGCAGCTTGAAACAGGGCCGTACAGATACGCAGTATTTT. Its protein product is CASSLKQGRTDTQYF. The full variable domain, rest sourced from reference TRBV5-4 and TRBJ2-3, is ETGVTQSPTHLIKTRGQQVTLRCSSQSGHNTVSWYQQALGQGPQFIFQYYREEENGRGNFPPRFSGLQFPNYSSELNVNALELDDSALYLCASSLKQGRTDTQYFGPGTRLTVL.

The CDR3 reads CASSALISGELFF. CDR3 DNA sequence: TGTGCCAGCAGCGCGCTAATTAGCGGGGAGCTGTTTTTT. The chain couples TRBV7-8 to TRBJ2-2; D is unresolved. Between the trimmed V and J ends, which lost 5 bases and 7 bases, there was a span of 11 bases. Germline V gene lookup returns CDR1 SGHVS and CDR2 FQNEAQ. The CDR3 spans 13 residues.

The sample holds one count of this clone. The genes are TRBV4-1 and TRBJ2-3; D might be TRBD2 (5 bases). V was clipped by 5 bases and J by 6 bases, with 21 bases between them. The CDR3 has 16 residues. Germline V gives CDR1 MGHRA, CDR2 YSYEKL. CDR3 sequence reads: CASSDIEGLVDDTQYF. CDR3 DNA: TGCGCCAGCAGCGATATAGAGGGTCTGGTAGACGATACGCAGTATTTT.

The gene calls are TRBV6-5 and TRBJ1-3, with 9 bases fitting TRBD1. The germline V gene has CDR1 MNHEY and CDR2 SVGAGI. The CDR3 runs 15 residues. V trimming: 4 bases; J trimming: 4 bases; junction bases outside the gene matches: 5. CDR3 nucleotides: TGTGCCAGCAGTTCCCGGACAGGGGACGGAAACACCATATATTTT. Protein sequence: CASSSRTGDGNTIYF.